Listed below are T cell receptor beta chains from one sample, sequenced in a study of blood T cell repertoires in COVID-19. Using immunoSEQ multiplex PCR, the repertoire was profiled, and TCRdb retains in-frame clones only, with some absent. The sample lists approximately 97,000 clones; just over 85% were seen once. The sequenced material came from peripheral blood. The receptor set was obtained from a man aged 50-59 years with COVID-19, enrolled during active disease. Each CDR3 is given with its conserved first and last residue. D genes are given only for firm matches. Some rows mark clone size as missing; the rest say once, few, many or name a class of expanded clone.

d_gene,abundance,j_gene,v_gene,CDR3nt,CDR3aa
TRBD2,NA,TRBJ2-2,TRBV19,TGTGCCAGTAGCGTGGGACTAGCGGGGCTAACCGGGGAGCTGTTTTTT,CASSVGLAGLTGELFF
TRBD1,few,TRBJ1-1,TRBV7-8,TGTGCCAGCTGCCCCCAGGGGGCAACTGAAGCTTTCTTT,CASCPQGATEAFF
NA,NA,TRBJ2-2,TRBV2,TGTGCCAGCAGTGGGTTAGCGTTAAACACCGGGGAGCTGTTTTTT,CASSGLALNTGELFF
TRBD1,NA,TRBJ2-7,TRBV7-2,TGTGCCAGCAGCTTAGGTCCGGGACAGGGTGTCGAGCAGTACTTC,CASSLGPGQGVEQYF
TRBD1,NA,TRBJ1-2,TRBV10-1,TGCGCCAGCAGTTCTACGGACAGGCAAGCTAACTATGGCTACACCTTC,CASSSTDRQANYGYTF
NA,few,TRBJ2-3,TRBV29-1,TGCAGCGTTGAATCTCCGGGGGGCCTTTCCGACACAGATACGCAGTATTTT,CSVESPGGLSDTDTQYF
TRBD2,NA,TRBJ2-3,TRBV3-1/TRBV3-2,TGTGCCAGCAGTTTCTGGACTAGCGGGGGGGCCAATGTCCCAGATACGCAGTATTTT,CASSFWTSGGANVPDTQYF
NA,once,TRBJ2-6,TRBV5-1,TGCGCCAGCAGCTTGGGGCAGACTGGGGCCAACGTCCTGACTTTC,CASSLGQTGANVLTF
NA,NA,TRBJ2-2,TRBV2,TGTGCCAGCAGTGAGAGTTACCCCGGGGAGCTGTTTTTT,CASSESYPGELFF
TRBD1,NA,TRBJ1-1,TRBV10-1,TGCGCCAGCAGTGGGGACAGGGCAAGAACTGAAGCTTTCTTT,CASSGDRARTEAFF
NA,NA,TRBJ2-3,TRBV14,TGTGCCAGCAGCCAAGTAGGGAGCGTCCGAAGGACAGATACGCAGTATTTT,CASSQVGSVRRTDTQYF
NA,NA,TRBJ1-6,TRBV6-4,TGTGCCAGCAGTCCCACCGGGGGAAATAATTCACCCCTCCACTTT,CASSPTGGNNSPLHF
TRBD1,NA,TRBJ2-5,TRBV7-6,TGTGCCAGCAGCTTGGGGACAGGGGTAGGGGAGACCCAGTACTTC,CASSLGTGVGETQYF
TRBD1,NA,TRBJ1-2,TRBV3-1/TRBV3-2,TGTGCCAGCAGCCAAGAAACAACAGGGGAACGTTGGCTGAATGGCTACACCTTC,CASSQETTGERWLNGYTF
NA,NA,TRBJ2-7,TRBV28,TGTGCCAGCAGTTCCCCAGCCGGGTCCTACGAGCAGTACTTC,CASSSPAGSYEQYF
NA,few,TRBJ1-5,TRBV2,TGTGCCAGCAGTGTGGAGCGGGGCAATCAGCCCCAGCATTTT,CASSVERGNQPQHF
NA,few,TRBJ1-1,TRBV5-5,TGTGCCAGCAGCTTGGGTATTCCCCCAGTGAACACTGAAGCTTTCTTT,CASSLGIPPVNTEAFF
TRBD1,NA,TRBJ2-1,TRBV6-4,TGTGCCAGCAGTGACTCTCCAGGGGGCTACAATGAGCAGTTCTTC,CASSDSPGGYNEQFF
NA,NA,TRBJ2-5,TRBV27,TGTGCCAGCAGTTGGGCCTCGTGGGAGACCCAGTACTTC,CASSWASWETQYF
NA,NA,TRBJ1-4,TRBV28,TGTGCCACCGGTAGGTCAGGGCTGTTTTTT,CATGRSGLFF
TRBD1,NA,TRBJ1-2,TRBV19,TGTGCCAGTAAGGCGGACAGGGGCTACGACTATGGCTACACCTTC,CASKADRGYDYGYTF
TRBD2,NA,TRBJ2-3,TRBV4-3,TGCGCCAGCAGCCCAGGGACTAGCGGGGTGGCAGATACGCAGTATTTT,CASSPGTSGVADTQYF
NA,NA,TRBJ1-2,TRBV14,TGTGCCAGCAGCCAAGCAGGAAGAGACTATGGCTACACCTTC,CASSQAGRDYGYTF
TRBD2,NA,TRBJ2-1,TRBV9,TGTGCCAGCAGCGTAGCTCCCGGGGGCGCGGGGGGGATGTATGAGCAGTTCTTC,CASSVAPGGAGGMYEQFF
TRBD1,NA,TRBJ2-3,TRBV30,TGTGCCTGGAGTGTTTGGAATGGACAGGGCACAGATACGCAGTATTTT,CAWSVWNGQGTDTQYF
NA,NA,TRBJ2-3,TRBV11-3,TGTGCCAGCAGCTTAGGGAGTGGTACGCAGTATTTT,CASSLGSGTQYF
TRBD2,NA,TRBJ2-2,TRBV6-5,TGTGCCAGCAGTTCACCTAGCGGGTACGGGGAGCTGTTTTTT,CASSSPSGYGELFF
NA,NA,TRBJ1-1,TRBV4-1,TGCGCCAGCAGCCAAGTTGAGAGGGGGGGGACTGAAGCTTTCTTT,CASSQVERGGTEAFF
TRBD1,NA,TRBJ1-1,TRBV11-3,TGTGCCAGCAGCTTAGGTTCGACAGGGATCGCTTTCTTT,CASSLGSTGIAFF
TRBD1,NA,TRBJ2-1,TRBV7-2,TGTGCCACACATCGACAGGGTGGTCACAATGAGCAGTTCTTC,CATHRQGGHNEQFF
NA,NA,TRBJ1-4,TRBV5-5,TGTGCCAGCAGCTACCGGGGGGATAATGAAAAACTGTTTTTT,CASSYRGDNEKLFF